This T cell receptor (beta chain) was sequenced for a study of OX40 agonist ivuxolimab in advanced cancers. Overall study results and limits: Low levels of normalized T-cell clonal expansion also appeared in some nonresponders.

About this clone itself: Its specificity is unknown.

The table came from immunoSEQ multiplex PCR; TCRdb's copy has only in-frame clones and leaves some out. The sample lists 46,000 or so clones; about 88% were seen once. The germline V gene has CDR1 SEHNR and CDR2 FQNEAQ (reference sequence). The V gene lost 2 bases and the J gene lost 5 bases, with 10 bases spanning the gap. CDR3 size: 14 residues. Specimen: CD4+ or CD8+ T cells sorted from blood, collected in a trial of the OX40 agonist ivuxolimab. This clonotype originated in an adult with an advanced solid tumor such as melanoma, head and neck, liver or kidney cancer. V usage is TRBV7-9 and J usage is TRBJ1-5; the D gene is possibly TRBD1 (6 bases). CDR3 amino acids: CASSLPGEDQPQHF. The CDR3 nucleotides read TGTGCCAGCAGCTTACCAGGGGAGGATCAGCCCCAGCATTTT.